This TCR beta chain is from a study of T cell responses to AZD1222 COVID-19 vaccine. CDR1 is SGHNT and CDR2 is YYREEE in the germline V gene (reference sequence). CDR3 length: 12 residues. V lost 3 bases and J 4 bases, leaving 7 bases between the germline ends. Notes on this clone: The target antigen is unknown.

Study findings and constraints: Donors, mostly white British, included more females; clonal diversity was possibly underestimated. Close to half of spike-specific TCRs reportedly recognize unmutated variant regions. Scientists sampled the repertoires only once the peak T cell response had passed.

Data came from immunoSEQ multiplex PCR; TCRdb stores just in-frame clones and leaves some out. The top ten clones hold 15% to 20% of a sample with approximately 100,000 clones, around nine tenths of them seen once. The gene calls are TRBV5-4 and TRBJ1-1; a possible D gene is TRBD1 (6 bases). This TCR was sampled from an adult in good health. The sequencing here drew on peripheral blood, taken on day 0 of AZD1222 vaccination. The CDR3 nucleotides are TGTGCCAGCAGCTGGGGGGCCACTGAAGCTTTCTTT. As protein: CASSWGATEAFF. Combining the CDR3 with reference TRBV5-4 and TRBJ1-1 gives the whole variable domain ETGVTQSPTHLIKTRGQQVTLRCSSQSGHNTVSWYQQALGQGPQFIFQYYREEENGRGNFPPRFSGLQFPNYSSELNVNALELDDSALYLCASSWGATEAFFGQGTRLTVV.